These T cell receptor beta chains were read from a single sample in a study of PD-1 blockade in classical Hodgkin lymphoma. The protocol was immunoSEQ multiplex PCR, while the TCRdb copy is restricted to in-frame clones and leaves out a portion. Of roughly 29,000 clones detected, just over 90% appear once; the ten largest clones hold 3% to 4%. The material sequenced was peripheral blood mononuclear cells (PBMCs). The receptors were gathered from a human donor with classical Hodgkin lymphoma. Each CDR3 is given with its conserved first and last residue. A D gene is named only where the DNA matches it firmly. Only some rows state a clone size, as once, few, many or a class for expanded clones.

CDR3nt: TGTGCCAGCAGCGTAGGAGTTGGGGCAGGGGGAATAGACGAGCAGTACTTC
CDR3aa: CASSVGVGAGGIDEQYF
d_gene: TRBD1
abundance: -
v_gene: TRBV9
j_gene: TRBJ2-7

CDR3nt: TGCGCCAGCAGCCCCGTGGACTTCTACAATGAGCAGTTCTTC
CDR3aa: CASSPVDFYNEQFF
d_gene: -
abundance: -
v_gene: TRBV5-1
j_gene: TRBJ2-1

CDR3nt: TGTGCCAGCAGCTTAGTCGGGACAGGCTTAGACGAGCAGTACTTC
CDR3aa: CASSLVGTGLDEQYF
d_gene: TRBD1
abundance: -
v_gene: TRBV7-2
j_gene: TRBJ2-7

CDR3nt: TGTGCCAGCAGCTTACCCAGCGGGAGGGCCTGGGAGCAGTACTTC
CDR3aa: CASSLPSGRAWEQYF
d_gene: TRBD2
abundance: once
v_gene: TRBV7-2
j_gene: TRBJ2-7

CDR3nt: TGTGCCATCAGTGAGCAGGGCTTCTCTGGAAACACCATATATTTT
CDR3aa: CAISEQGFSGNTIYF
d_gene: -
abundance: -
v_gene: TRBV10-3
j_gene: TRBJ1-3

CDR3nt: TGTGCCAGCAGCAATAGCGGGAGGGCCAACACAGATACGCAGTATTTT
CDR3aa: CASSNSGRANTDTQYF
d_gene: TRBD2
abundance: -
v_gene: TRBV7-2
j_gene: TRBJ2-3

CDR3nt: TGTGCCAGCAGTGTGCTTGGCTACAGCACAGATACGCAGTATTTT
CDR3aa: CASSVLGYSTDTQYF
d_gene: -
abundance: -
v_gene: TRBV2
j_gene: TRBJ2-3

CDR3nt: TGTGCCAGCAGCTTAGTGGCGGGGGGCTTCACAGATACGCAGTATTTT
CDR3aa: CASSLVAGGFTDTQYF
d_gene: TRBD2
abundance: -
v_gene: TRBV11-1
j_gene: TRBJ2-3

CDR3nt: TGTGCCAGCAGTCTACAGCGGGCTGAAGCTTTCTTT
CDR3aa: CASSLQRAEAFF
d_gene: -
abundance: -
v_gene: TRBV28
j_gene: TRBJ1-1

CDR3nt: TGCGCCAGCAGCCCGGGACAGAACACAGATACGCAGTATTTT
CDR3aa: CASSPGQNTDTQYF
d_gene: TRBD1
abundance: -
v_gene: TRBV5-1
j_gene: TRBJ2-3